This TCR beta chain was recorded in a study of human T cells and chemical hapten exposure. Across the whole study: In the approximately 25-week study, patients were dosed weekly with diphenylcyclopropenone on the scalp throughout. Whole-study findings and limits: Expanded TCRs created a significantly greater count of big CDR3 similarity clusters than controls did.

Time point denoted: pre-sensitization, week 0. Sample treatment: therapeutic diphenylcyclopropenone sensitization with weekly scalp DPC. The total RNA was obtained from whole blood that was not fractionated. There are a few counts of this clonotype. As yet, its antigen is unknown. Individual cDNA molecules (in the library) carried attached unique molecular identifiers. TCRdb re-called the RACE reads with MiXCR, one entry per CDR3 protein. The sample consists of about 260,000 distinct CDR3 sequences, more than 6.5% of them appearing once. Trimming cost V 0 bases and J 3 bases; bases outside gene matches: 4. Per germline, CDR1 LGHNA and CDR2 YSLEER. The CDR3 has 16 amino acids.

V usage is TRBV4-3 and J usage is TRBJ2-1; 8 bases are shared with TRBD2. The TCR comes from a woman aged 40 to 50 with alopecia areata. Some clones in this sample may be carry-over from other donors' samples. The input for sequencing was whole blood, taken in connection with sensitization to the hapten diphenylcyclopropenone (DPC). For the CDR3, the DNA is TGCGCCAGCAGCCAAGACACTAGCGGACTCTACAATGAGCAGTTCTTC. Translating gives CASSQDTSGLYNEQFF.